One sample yielded the 14 T cell receptor beta chains listed below, sequenced in a study of blood T cell repertoires in COVID-19. Data came from immunoSEQ multiplex PCR; TCRdb stores just in-frame clones and leaves some out. The repertoire holds about 410,000 clones, with approximately 91% as singletons. The sequenced sample was peripheral blood. The source is a woman in her thirties or forties with COVID-19, enrolled during active disease.

This clone has a single count. This rearrangement joins TRBV6-5 to TRBJ1-5; 7 nucleotides align to TRBD1. Germline trimming cut 6 bases from V and 0 bases from J; bases unmatched to any gene: 5. Germline assignment: CDR1 MNHEY and CDR2 SVGAGI. The CDR3 extends over 15 amino acids. The CDR3 loop is CASSRDSDSNQPQHF. The CDR3, as DNA: TGTGCCAGCAGCAGGGACAGCGATAGCAATCAGCCCCAGCATTTT.

V gene TRBV3-1 (or the pseudogene TRBV3-2) combines with J gene TRBJ2-5; 9 nucleotides line up with TRBD2. Trimming took 0 bases from V and 4 from J; bases not matched to a gene: 9. The length of the CDR3 is 17 residues. Germline CDR1 and CDR2: LGHDT and YNNKEL (reference sequence). CDR3 in amino acids: CASSQDKVAGEGETQYF. In DNA, the CDR3 is TGTGCCAGCAGCCAAGATAAGGTAGCGGGAGAGGGAGAGACCCAGTACTTC.

The V gene is TRBV28, the J gene TRBJ1-1; no clear D gene. Trimming took off 5 bases at V and 6 bases at J, with 19 bases between the two ends. CDR3 length equals 15 residues. In germline, CDR1 is MDHEN, CDR2 SYDVKM. The CDR3 reads CASSPLAGSGSEAFF. The DNA for the CDR3 is TGTGCCAGCAGTCCTTTGGCGGGCAGTGGGTCTGAAGCTTTCTTT.

This clone was seen just once. This chain links TRBV27 with TRBJ1-1; no definite D call. With 5 bases removed from V and 1 base from J, the gap between germline ends came to 11 bases. The V gene's germline CDR1 is MNHEY and CDR2 SMNVEV (reference sequence). The CDR3 loop spans 14 amino acids. This chain's CDR3 is CASSINRENTEAFF. CDR3 in DNA: TGTGCCAGCAGTATAAACCGGGAGAACACTGAAGCTTTCTTT.

The rearrangement links TRBV5-1 to TRBJ2-6; D is undetermined. The CDR3 contains 18 residues. Trimming removed 3 bases at V and 0 bases at J, with 16 bases between. Germline values: CDR1 SGHRS, CDR2 YFSETQ. The CDR3 DNA is TGCGCCAGCAGCTCTCCAGCAAACAGAGACTCTGGGGCCAACGTCCTGACTTTC. It is translated as CASSSPANRDSGANVLTF.

The chain recombines TRBV11-2 with TRBJ1-6; D may be TRBD1 (5 bases). Germline V CDR1 and CDR2: SGHAT, FQNNGV. The CDR3 consists of 19 residues. The V end was cut by 7 bases, the J end by 0 bases, with 22 bases between. The CDR3 protein is CASTGGDSGQSSYNSPLHF. The CDR3 nucleotides are TGTGCCAGCACCGGGGGAGACTCAGGGCAGAGCTCCTATAATTCACCCCTCCACTTT.

J is TRBJ1-1 and V is TRBV3-1 (or the pseudogene TRBV3-2); possible D gene TRBD1, 5 bases. The CDR3 consists of 17 residues. With 3 bases removed from V and 5 bases from J, the gap between germline ends came to 22 bases. Germline assignment: CDR1 LGHDT and CDR2 YNNKEL (reference sequence). CDR3 bases: TGTGCCAGCAGCCAGAGCCCACGACAGCCGGGGAGGACTGAAGCTTTCTTT. Translating gives CASSQSPRQPGRTEAFF.

The chain has TRBV5-1 and TRBJ2-7; no definite D call. The germline V and J ends were trimmed by 0 bases and 5 bases, with 3 bases remaining between them. The CDR3 covers 11 residues. Looked up from germline, CDR1 is SGHRS and CDR2 is YFSETQ. The CDR3 here is CASSLGHEQYF. Written as DNA, the CDR3 is TGCGCCAGCAGCTTGGGGCACGAGCAGTACTTC. The full variable domain, its missing parts supplied by reference TRBV5-1 and TRBJ2-7, is KAGVTQTPRYLIKTRGQQVTLSCSPISGHRSVSWYQQTPGQGLQFLFEYFSETQRNKGNFPGRFSGRQFSNSRSEMNVSTLELGDSALYLCASSLGHEQYFGPGTRLTVT.

Written as DNA, the CDR3 is TGTGCCAGCAGCGCGCACAGCTTGGGTAACTATGGCTACACCTTC. It translates to CASSAHSLGNYGYTF. The chain links TRBV9 to TRBJ1-2; D ambiguous. The CDR3 totals 15 residues. Germline V gene lookup returns CDR1 SGDLS and CDR2 YYNGEE. The germline V and J ends were trimmed by 3 bases and 1 base, with 13 bases remaining between them.

This clone was seen just once. The chain couples TRBV7-9 to TRBJ2-1; 7 positions agree with TRBD1. The CDR3 has 13 residues. Per germline, CDR1 SEHNR and CDR2 FQNEAQ (reference sequence). Trimming cost V 5 bases and J 9 bases; bases outside gene matches: 7. The CDR3 DNA follows: TGTGCCAGCAGCACTCAAGGGGGCGCTGAGCAGTTCTTC. Protein: CASSTQGGAEQFF.

The V gene is TRBV11-1, the J gene TRBJ2-7, with 9 bases lining up with TRBD1. Trimming at V came to 2 bases and at J to 3 bases, leaving 8 bases not matched to a gene. Germline CDR1 and CDR2: SGHAT and FQDESV (reference sequence). This CDR3 has 16 amino acids. CDR3 sequence: CASSLPAGTGIYEQYF. CDR3 in DNA: TGTGCCAGCAGCTTACCCGCCGGGACAGGGATCTACGAGCAGTACTTC. Drawing the rest from reference TRBV11-1 and TRBJ2-7, the complete variable domain is EAEVAQSPRYKITEKSQAVAFWCDPISGHATLYWYRQILGQGPELLVQFQDESVVDDSQLPKDRFSAERLKGVDSTLKIQPAELGDSAMYLCASSLPAGTGIYEQYFGPGTRLTVT.

The chain links TRBV5-4 to TRBJ1-1, with D possibly TRBD1 on 6 matching bases. Germline assignment: CDR1 SGHNT and CDR2 YYREEE (reference sequence). Trimming left V 4 bases short and J 1 base short, with 11 bases between. CDR3 length: 14 residues. The CDR3 region has the DNA TGTGCCAGCAGCCGCACAGGGTCGAACACTGAAGCTTTCTTT. Protein sequence: CASSRTGSNTEAFF.

The rearrangement joins TRBV28 to TRBJ1-2; D remains unclear. Germline V CDR1 and CDR2: MDHEN, SYDVKM. The CDR3 is 15 residues long. The germline V and J ends were trimmed by 3 bases and 4 bases, with 15 bases remaining between them. CDR3 residues: CASSLFPLRLYGYTF. In DNA form, the CDR3 reads TGTGCCAGCAGTTTGTTCCCTCTGAGACTCTATGGCTACACCTTC.

Points on this clone: The junction departs from germline at one end; a sequencing error may be responsible. For the CDR3, the DNA is TGTGCCAGAAGCTTAGCCCTGGACAGGATAAATTCATCCCTCCACTTT. It encodes CARSLALDRINSSLHF. The gene calls are TRBV5-3 and TRBJ1-6, with TRBD1 identical over 7 bases. TRBV5-3 is annotated as an ORF whose role is uncertain. This CDR3 is 16 amino acids long.